This passage covers 30 T cell receptor beta chains from one sample sequenced in a study of CD8+CD57+ T cells in acquired aplastic anemia. For sequencing, patients were chosen who had shown expansion of CD8+CD57+ cells by flow cytometry. CDR3 and TCR beta VDJ profiling relied on a genomic DNA template. TCRdb re-analysed the reads in MiXCR, keeping a single row per CDR3 protein. The sample holds about 120,000 distinct CDR3 sequences; roughly 55% are singletons and the top ten take 25% to 30%. Sequencing used sorted CD4+, CD8+, or CD8+CD57+ T cells (not recorded which) from PBMCs. These receptors were taken from a human donor with aplastic anemia.

The V gene is TRBV15, the J gene TRBJ2-1; perhaps TRBD1 as D (6 bases). Trimming shortened V by 4 bases and J by 8 bases, and 18 bases separated the two germline ends. The CDR3 consists of 15 residues. The germline V gene has CDR1 LNHNV and CDR2 YYDKDF (reference sequence). The CDR3 DNA follows: TGTGCCACCAGCACTACAGGGTTCTGGGGCGATGAGCAGTTCTTC. This gives the protein CATSTTGFWGDEQFF.

The sample holds one count of this clonotype. CDR3 residues: CASSSSGNTDTQYF. The CDR3 nucleotides read TGTGCCAGCAGCTCCAGCGGGAACACAGATACGCAGTATTTT. The V and J genes are TRBV2 and TRBJ2-3; 7 bases match TRBD2. CDR3 length equals 14 residues. Germline CDR1 and CDR2: SNHLY and FYNNEI. Trimming at V came to 6 bases and at J to 2 bases, leaving 5 bases not matched to a gene.

The table lists this clonotype with a count of one. A read error is possible here, since a much larger clone lies one base away. The chain has TRBV27 and TRBJ2-5; no clear D. CDR1 is MNHEY, CDR2 SMNVEV, per germline (reference sequence). CDR3 length: 12 amino acids. CDR3 nucleotide sequence: TGTGCCAGCAACGACGGCCAAGAGACCCGGTACTTC. Residues: CASNDGQETRYF.

Notes on this clonotype: Possible read error: a much larger clone is one base away. V and J are TRBV12-3 or TRBV12-4 and TRBJ1-5; D unclear. This CDR3 region has 13 residues. The CDR3 is CASTAGRNQPPHF. CDR3 DNA: TGTGCCAGCACCGCTGGGCGCAATCAGCCCCCGCATTTT.

The sample holds one count of this clonotype. A read error may produce the germline difference seen at one junction end. This sequence joins TRBV10-3 and TRBJ2-7; either TRBD1 or TRBD2 may supply D (5 bases each). The germline V gene encodes CDR1 ENHRY and CDR2 SYGVKD. CDR3 length: 13 residues. This CDR3 reads CAIRARVDYEQHF. In DNA form, the CDR3 reads TGTGCCATCAGGGCCAGGGTAGACTACGAGCAGCACTTC.

This clonotype turned up a few times. Compared with germline, one end of the junction differs, possibly owing to a read error. The J gene is TRBJ1-2, the V gene TRBV29-1; possible D gene TRBD1, 6 bases. The CDR3 has 11 residues. Germline values: CDR1 SQVTM, CDR2 ANQGSEA. DNA for the CDR3: TGCAGCGTAACAGGGATCTATGGCTACACCTTT. Protein product: CSVTGIYGYTF.

This clonotype was recorded many times. The rearrangement joins TRBV6-5 to TRBJ2-5; D unclear. V lost 0 bases to trimming and J lost 1 base, with 6 bases between them. Germline V gene lookup returns CDR1 MNHEY and CDR2 SVGAGI. The CDR3 covers 14 residues. CDR3 nucleotides: TGTGCCAGCAGTTACTCAAGGGCCCAAGAGACCCAGTACTTC. It codes for CASSYSRAQETQYF.

V usage is TRBV24-1 and J usage is TRBJ2-7; no definite D call. The ends were cut back, 7 bases at V and 3 bases at J, with 18 bases in the middle. Germline values: CDR1 KGHDR, CDR2 SFDVKD. The CDR3 has 15 residues. The chain's CDR3 is CATSETPPTFYEQYF. DNA of the CDR3: TGTGCCACCAGCGAGACACCACCCACCTTCTACGAGCAGTACTTC.

The chain links TRBV7-2 to TRBJ2-3, with D perhaps matching TRBD1 (6 bases). CDR3 length: 14 amino acids. CDR1 and CDR2 (germline): SGHTA, FQGNSA. V was pared by 2 bases and J by 3 bases, with 9 bases between. In DNA form, the CDR3 reads TGTGCCAGCAGCTTATGGGGGCTTACAGATACGCAGTATTTT. Its translation is CASSLWGLTDTQYF.

The CDR3: CAISRHQGADPGTGELFF. The CDR3 DNA is TGTGCCATCAGCCGACATCAAGGGGCGGATCCGGGCACCGGGGAGCTGTTTTTT. This rearrangement joins TRBV10-3 to TRBJ2-2; D is perhaps TRBD1 (5 bases). Per the germline V gene, CDR1 is ENHRY and CDR2 is SYGVKD. The CDR3 sequence is 18 residues long. The ends were cut back, 6 bases at V and 4 bases at J, with 24 bases in the middle.

At least ten counts were recorded for this clonotype. J is TRBJ2-7 and V is TRBV9, with 7 bases that match TRBD2. With V trimmed by 3 bases and J by 3 bases, 12 bases remained unmatched. This CDR3 has 16 amino acids. The germline V gene has CDR1 SGDLS and CDR2 YYNGEE. The CDR3 is CASSGGPSGEHYEQYF. As DNA, the CDR3 is TGTGCCAGCAGCGGGGGTCCTAGCGGAGAACACTACGAGCAGTACTTC. The variable domain in full, with the rest retrieved from reference TRBV9 and TRBJ2-7, is DSGVTQTPKHLITATGQRVTLRCSPRSGDLSVYWYQQSLDQGLQFLIQYYNGEERAKGNILERFSAQQFPDLHSELNLSSLELGDSALYFCASSGGPSGEHYEQYFGPGTRLTVT.

CDR3 in amino acids: CSASASGRVDTGELFF. CDR3 sequence (DNA): TGCAGTGCTAGTGCTAGCGGGAGGGTAGACACCGGGGAGCTGTTTTTT. V is TRBV20-1 and J is TRBJ2-2; 12 positions match TRBD2. The germline CDR1 and CDR2 sequences are DFQATT and SNEGSKA (reference sequence). This CDR3 spans 16 amino acids. V shed 3 bases, J shed 3 bases, and the junction held 5 bases outside the gene matches.

The chain employs TRBV6-5 and TRBJ1-5, with D tentatively TRBD1 (5 bases). The ends were cut back, 4 bases at V and 2 bases at J, with 9 bases in the middle. Germline V CDR1 and CDR2: MNHEY, SVGAGI. The CDR3 runs to 14 residues. This CDR3 is CASSWGLGNQPQHF. The CDR3 bases are TGTGCCAGCAGTTGGGGCCTTGGCAATCAGCCCCAGCATTTT.

This clonotype was counted many times. The chain carries TRBV9 and TRBJ1-2; no definite D call. CDR3 length: 13 amino acids. In germline, CDR1 is SGDLS, CDR2 YYNGEE. The germline V and J ends were trimmed by 0 bases and 8 bases, with 11 bases remaining between them. The CDR3 DNA reads as TGTGCCAGCAGCGTAGAACAGTCCTACGGCTACACCTTC. It codes for CASSVEQSYGYTF.

The V call is TRBV7-6, the J call TRBJ2-1; 14 bases align to TRBD2. The ends lost 1 base at V and 8 bases at J; junction bases unmatched: 10. The germline V gene encodes CDR1 SGHVS and CDR2 FNYEAQ. The CDR3 extends over 18 amino acids. The CDR3 here is CASSLGPPGTSGGHEQFF. The CDR3 DNA sequence: TGTGCCAGCAGCTTAGGGCCCCCTGGGACTAGCGGGGGACATGAGCAGTTCTTC.

The chain has TRBV2 and TRBJ2-1; D may correspond to TRBD1 or TRBD2 (7 bases each). CDR1 is SNHLY, CDR2 FYNNEI, per germline. The CDR3 sequence is 14 residues long. Trimming took off 5 bases at V and 7 bases at J, with 15 bases between the two ends. Written as DNA, the CDR3 is TGTGCCAGCAGTTCAGGGGGGGGGCAAAATGAGCAGTTCTTC. It translates to CASSSGGGQNEQFF.

This clonotype was seen once. The rearrangement uses TRBV20-1 and TRBJ1-2; no firm D call. V gave up 5 bases and J gave up 2 bases, with 9 bases separating them. This CDR3 contains 12 residues. Germline V gene sequence: CDR1 DFQATT, CDR2 SNEGSKA (reference sequence). DNA of the CDR3: TGCAGTGCTGTAGACGGGAACTATGGCTACACCTTC. Translated, it gives CSAVDGNYGYTF.

This chain joins TRBV24-1 and TRBJ2-7; D not resolved. The germline CDR1 and CDR2 sequences are KGHDR and SFDVKD. V was pared by 7 bases and J by 2 bases, with 14 bases between. This CDR3 has 14 amino acids. The CDR3 DNA follows: TGTGCCACCAGCGAGGCGGCTGGAACCTACGAGCAGTACTTC. It is translated as CATSEAAGTYEQYF.

This clonotype was detected only a few times. J is TRBJ2-2 and V is TRBV28, with 8 bases aligning to TRBD2. CDR1 and CDR2 from the germline V gene are MDHEN and SYDVKM. V was clipped by 6 bases and J by 2 bases; unmatched bases: 8. The length of the CDR3 is 16 residues. The CDR3 region is CASREAGVANTGELFF. In DNA, the CDR3 is TGTGCCAGCAGGGAAGCGGGGGTCGCTAACACCGGGGAGCTGTTTTTT.

The chain carries TRBV6-1 and TRBJ1-2; D call uncertain. Germline CDR1 and CDR2: MNHNS and SASEGT. This CDR3 comprises 16 residues. V was shortened by 8 bases and J by 2 bases, with 21 bases between the two germline ends. Written as DNA, the CDR3 is TGTGCCAGCCAAGCGTCGGGGAGATTGGCGAACTATGGCTACACCTTC. It translates to CASQASGRLANYGYTF.

The V call is TRBV7-2, the J call TRBJ2-7; possible D gene TRBD1, 5 bases. V dropped 7 bases and J dropped 7 bases, with 14 bases sitting between them. The germline V gene encodes CDR1 SGHTA and CDR2 FQGNSA. The length of the CDR3 is 12 residues. The CDR3 DNA sequence: TGTGCCAGCACTTTAGGGGTGGGAGAGCAGTACTTC. Translating it yields CASTLGVGEQYF.

Remarks on this clonotype: One junction end disagrees with the germline gene, perhaps due to a read error. V is TRBV7-9 and J is TRBJ1-4; a weak D match, TRBD1 (6 bases). CDR1 is SEHNR and CDR2 is FQNEAQ in the germline V gene (reference sequence). The CDR3 runs to 9 residues. The CDR3 DNA sequence: TGTGCCAGCGAGGGGGGGAGGGGTTTT. Translating gives CASEGGRGF. Variable domain in full (rest from reference TRBV7-9 and TRBJ1-4): DTGVSQNPRHKITKRGQNVTFRCDPISEHNRLYWYRQTLGQGPEFLTYFQNEAQLEKSRLLSDRFSAERPKGSFSTLEIQRTEQGDSAMYLCASEGGRGFGSGTQLSVL.

This clonotype was counted at least ten times. The rearrangement links TRBV20-1 to TRBJ2-7; D is undetermined. Trimming pared 1 base from V and 0 bases from J, leaving 16 bases between. Germline lookup yields CDR1 DFQATT and CDR2 SNEGSKA (reference sequence). The CDR3 is 16 residues long. The CDR3 here is CSARALRATPSYEQYF. CDR3 nucleotides: TGCAGTGCTAGAGCCCTTCGGGCAACCCCCTCCTACGAGCAGTACTTC.

This clonotype was seen repeatedly, ten times or more. J is TRBJ1-1 and V is TRBV4-1, with D hard to call. Germline CDR1 and CDR2: MGHRA and YSYEKL. The germline V and J ends were trimmed by 3 bases and 1 base, with 12 bases remaining between them. This CDR3 comprises 15 residues. CDR3 nucleotide sequence: TGCGCCAGCAGCCATGACACCACTCCGAACACTGAAGCTTTCTTT. Its translation is CASSHDTTPNTEAFF.

There are a few counts of this clonotype. The gene calls are TRBV7-9 and TRBJ2-5, with D unresolved. CDR1 and CDR2 from the germline V gene are SEHNR and FQNEAQ (reference sequence). This CDR3 has 12 residues. The V end was cut by 3 bases, the J end by 3 bases, with 5 bases between. DNA of the CDR3: TGTGCCAGCAGCTTGATGGAAGAGACCCAGTACTTC. Encoded protein: CASSLMEETQYF.

The chain has TRBV29-1 and TRBJ2-5; tentatively, D is TRBD1 or TRBD2 (6 bases each). This CDR3 is 11 amino acids long. Germline V gene sequence: CDR1 SQVTM, CDR2 ANQGSEA. The CDR3 loop is CVRRGRETQYF. The CDR3 DNA follows: TGCGTCCGACGGGGGCGTGAGACCCAGTACTTC.

Comments on this clonotype: The junction departs from germline at one end; a sequencing error may be responsible. The chain couples TRBV19 to TRBJ1-3; D uncertain. CDR3 length equals 15 residues. In germline, CDR1 is LNHDA, CDR2 SQIVND (reference sequence). This CDR3 is CASKPGSISGNTIYF. CDR3 DNA sequence: TGTGCCAGTAAGCCGGGATCCATCTCTGGAAACACCATATATTTC.

Ten or more counts support this clonotype. The chain uses TRBV5-6 and TRBJ2-5; D gene ambiguous. Per germline, CDR1 SGHDT and CDR2 YYEEEE. The CDR3 sequence is 13 residues long. The V end lost 2 bases, the J end lost 2 bases, and 7 bases lay between the germline ends. CDR3 in DNA: TGTGCCAGCAGCTTCTCCAGTCAAGAGACCCAGTACTTC. Translation: CASSFSSQETQYF. Full variable domain (rest looked up from reference TRBV5-6 and TRBJ2-5): DAGVTQSPTHLIKTRGQQVTLRCSPKSGHDTVSWYQQALGQGPQFIFQYYEEEERQRGNFPDRFSGHQFPNYSSELNVNALLLGDSALYLCASSFSSQETQYFGPGTRLLVL.

About this clonotype itself: It may be a read error: a sequence one base away is much more abundant. V and J are TRBV5-6 and TRBJ2-7; 7 nucleotides agree with TRBD2. The V segment lost 2 bases and the J segment 2 bases; nucleotides outside the gene matches: 4. CDR3 length equals 14 residues. The V gene's germline CDR1 is SGHDT and CDR2 YYEEEE. The CDR3 DNA sequence: TGTGCCAGCAGCTTTTGGGAGGGAACCTACGAGCAGTACTTC. Translated, it gives CASSFWEGTYEQYF.

The chain joins TRBV10-3 to TRBJ1-3; D remains ambiguous. Germline V gene sequence: CDR1 ENHRY, CDR2 SYGVKD. V was cut by 0 bases and J by 0 bases, with 6 bases left in between. This CDR3 is 15 amino acids long. The CDR3 reads CAISESAGSGNTIYF. In DNA, the CDR3 is TGTGCCATCAGTGAGTCTGCGGGCTCTGGAAACACCATATATTTT.